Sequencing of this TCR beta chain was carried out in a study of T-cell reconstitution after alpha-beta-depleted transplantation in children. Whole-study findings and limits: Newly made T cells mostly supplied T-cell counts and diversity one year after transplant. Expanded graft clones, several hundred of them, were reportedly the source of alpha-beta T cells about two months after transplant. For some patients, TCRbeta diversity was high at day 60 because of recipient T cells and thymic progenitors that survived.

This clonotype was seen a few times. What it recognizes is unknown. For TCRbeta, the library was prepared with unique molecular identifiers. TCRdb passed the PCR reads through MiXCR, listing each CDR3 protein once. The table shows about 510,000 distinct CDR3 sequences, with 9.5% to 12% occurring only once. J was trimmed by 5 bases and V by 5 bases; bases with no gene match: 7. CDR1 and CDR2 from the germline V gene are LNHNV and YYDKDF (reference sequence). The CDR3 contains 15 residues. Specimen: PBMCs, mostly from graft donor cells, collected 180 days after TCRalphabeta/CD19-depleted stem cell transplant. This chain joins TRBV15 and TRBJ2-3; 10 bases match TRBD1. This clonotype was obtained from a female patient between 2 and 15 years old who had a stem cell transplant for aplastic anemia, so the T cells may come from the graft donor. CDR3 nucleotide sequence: TGTGCCACCAGCCAGGGACAGGGGTTTCGAGATACGCAGTATTTT. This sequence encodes CATSQGQGFRDTQYF.